This TCR beta chain was identified during a study of cytomegalovirus exposure and HLA in healthy donors. Whole-study context: It was reported in a later analysis that the roughly 120 validation repertoires used the same platform as the approximately 690 first-cohort repertoires.

With regard to this clone: Its antigen is unknown.

Data came from immunoSEQ multiplex PCR; TCRdb stores just in-frame clones and leaves some out. The data show 200,000 to 300,000 clones, 80% to 95% seen once. Germline CDR1 reads SQVTM; CDR2 reads ANQGSEA. CDR3 size: 12 residues. V lost 3 bases and J lost 8, with 13 bases in between. General observations from the study: Researchers reported that a few CMV-associated chains were confirmed in vitro as CMV antigen-specific. Cytomegalovirus-associated TCR beta chains were listed, numbering more than 150. It was found in a later analysis that first-cohort TCR clusters tended to co-occur in the approximately 130 validation repertoires.

The chain uses TRBV29-1 and TRBJ1-2; D remains unclear. The sample comprised PBMCs. The clonotype was recovered from a woman in her twenties or thirties in good health and CMV-seronegative. The CDR3 reads CSVDGLSGGYTF. In DNA, the CDR3 is TGCAGCGTTGATGGACTAAGTGGGGGCTACACCTTC.